One and the same sample provided the 23 T cell receptor beta chains below, sequenced in a study of regulatory T cells in long-lasting Graves disease. Building of the TCR beta libraries involved iRepertoire HTBI primers and Arm-PCR of CDR3 regions. MiXCR, run by TCRdb on the multiplex PCR reads, gives a single entry per CDR3 protein. The sample has 350,000 to 400,000 distinct CDR3 sequences, around 16% seen once. Described time point: newly diagnosed GD, antithyroid drugs for less than 3 months. PBMC-extracted RNA yielded the TCR library. These records were also assigned to another study, of T cells in Graves' hyperthyroidism and ophthalmopathy.

Specimen: peripheral blood mononuclear cells (PBMCs), collected at new diagnosis, from a patient treated with antithyroid drugs. The receptors here all came from a woman between 18 and 29 years old with Graves disease.

This clonotype was observed at least ten times. The rearrangement uses TRBV7-9 and TRBJ2-1; 8 bases align to TRBD1. The ends lost 1 base at V and 6 bases at J; junction bases unmatched: 5. The CDR3 runs to 15 residues. Germline V lookup: CDR1 SEHNR, CDR2 FQNEAQ (reference sequence). The DNA of the CDR3 is TGTGCCAGCAGCTTAGGGCAGGGGGCAATCAATGAGCAGTTCTTC. This codes for CASSLGQGAINEQFF.

This clonotype occurred many times. The chain employs TRBV3-1 and TRBJ2-7, with TRBD1 matching over 9 bases. Germline values: CDR1 LGHDT, CDR2 YNNKEL (reference sequence). There are 14 residues in the CDR3. V gave up 6 bases and J gave up 2 bases; unmatched junction bases: 5. CDR3 sequence: CASSMRQGAYEQYF. CDR3 coding DNA: TGTGCCAGCAGTATGAGACAGGGGGCCTACGAGCAGTACTTC.

The genes are TRBV6-1 and TRBJ1-3; possible D gene TRBD1, 6 bases. Germline-derived CDR1 and CDR2 are MNHNS and SASEGT. V was clipped by 11 bases and J by 4 bases, with 15 bases between them. The CDR3 has 13 amino acids. CDR3 amino acids: CACRGASGNTIYF. As DNA, the CDR3 is TGTGCCTGCCGGGGGGCCTCGGGAAACACCATATATTTT.

This clonotype was seen repeatedly, ten times or more. The gene calls are TRBV5-5 and TRBJ2-1, with 7 bases matching TRBD2. Germline V gene sequence: CDR1 SGHKS, CDR2 YYEKEE (reference sequence). This CDR3 region has 15 residues. V lost 3 bases to trimming and J lost 10 bases; unmatched junction nucleotides: 13. The CDR3 here is CASSSNERTSAEQFF. The CDR3, as DNA: TGTGCCAGCAGCTCGAACGAAAGAACTAGCGCCGAGCAGTTCTTC.

A remark on this clonotype: The junction and the germline gene differ at one end; a read error may be behind it. The chain links TRBV7-9 to TRBJ2-5; 7 nucleotides line up with TRBD2. Germline-derived CDR1 and CDR2 are SEHNR and FQNEAQ (reference sequence). This CDR3 comprises 16 residues. The CDR3 DNA reads as TGTACCAGCAGCTTAGGAGGTTGGGGGGGAAAAGAGACCCAGTACTTC. It codes for CTSSLGGWGGKETQYF.

Details on this clonotype: This may be a read error: a much more frequent sequence differs by one nucleotide. V gene TRBV28 combines with J gene TRBJ2-4; a weak D match, TRBD2 (5 bases). Trimming removed 6 bases at V and 0 bases at J, with 15 bases between. CDR1 is MDHEN, CDR2 SYDVKM, per germline. This CDR3 spans 16 amino acids. CDR3 bases: TGTGCCAGCAGCTGGGAGTGGGATTTAGCCAAAAACATTCAGTACTTC. Its protein product is CASSWEWDLAKNIQYF.

The chain joins TRBV10-3 to TRBJ1-1; D may be TRBD1 (5 bases). The CDR3 extends over 15 amino acids. CDR1 is ENHRY, CDR2 SYGVKD, per germline. V lost 6 bases to trimming and J lost 1 base, with 15 bases between them. This CDR3 reads CAIRLDRGGNTEAFF. In nucleotides, the CDR3 is TGTGCCATCAGGCTCGATCGTGGGGGGAACACTGAAGCTTTCTTT.

The chain has TRBV7-3 and TRBJ1-5, with TRBD1 identical over 7 bases. Unmatched junction bases numbered 6, after V lost 5 bases and J lost 5 bases. The CDR3 spans 14 residues. The V gene's germline CDR1 is SGHTA and CDR2 FQGTGA. CDR3 bases: TGTGCCAGCAGCCCAGACAGGGAGGATCAGCCCCAGCATTTT. Amino acid sequence: CASSPDREDQPQHF.

This clonotype was found many times. This chain joins TRBV20-1 and TRBJ2-7; D is perhaps TRBD1 or TRBD2 (5 bases each). The CDR3 is made up of 12 amino acids. V lost 7 bases and J 3 bases, leaving 13 bases between the germline ends. The germline CDR1 and CDR2 sequences are DFQATT and SNEGSKA (reference sequence). The CDR3 reads CSVYGASYEQYF. The DNA of the CDR3 is TGCAGTGTTTACGGGGCCAGCTACGAGCAGTACTTC.

At least ten counts were recorded for this clonotype. This chain uses TRBV7-2 with TRBJ2-7; D is unresolved. V was trimmed by 5 bases and J by 5 bases, leaving 16 bases between them. This CDR3 has 14 amino acids. Germline lookup yields CDR1 SGHTA and CDR2 FQGNSA. CDR3 residues: CASSLGVGIDEQYF. For the CDR3, the DNA is TGTGCCAGCAGCCTGGGCGTGGGAATCGACGAGCAGTACTTC. The full variable domain, its missing parts supplied by reference TRBV7-2 and TRBJ2-7, is GAGVSQSPSNKVTEKGKDVELRCDPISGHTALYWYRQSLGQGLEFLIYFQGNSAPDKSGLPSDRFSAERTGGSVSTLTIQRTQQEDSAVYLCASSLGVGIDEQYFGPGTRLTVT.

The rearrangement uses TRBV7-8 and TRBJ1-5; the D is unclear. Trimming pared 1 base from V and 7 bases from J, leaving 8 bases between. CDR1 and CDR2 from the germline V gene are SGHVS and FQNEAQ. The CDR3 has 13 residues. The CDR3 protein is CASSLEGWQPQHF. Written as DNA, the CDR3 is TGTGCCAGCAGCTTAGAGGGATGGCAGCCCCAGCATTTT.

This clonotype was seen many times. This chain connects TRBV20-1 to TRBJ2-7; TRBD1 matches at 9 bases. V lost 3 bases and J lost 0; bases outside the gene matches: 6. Looked up from germline, CDR1 is DFQATT and CDR2 is SNEGSKA (reference sequence). The CDR3 sequence is 15 residues long. The CDR3 reads CSASVPDRGSYEQYF. CDR3 DNA: TGCAGTGCTAGCGTCCCGGACAGGGGCTCCTACGAGCAGTACTTC.

There are many counts of this clonotype. The chain links TRBV6-1 to TRBJ2-7; 8 bases are shared with TRBD2. This CDR3 is 15 amino acids long. In germline, CDR1 is MNHNS, CDR2 SASEGT. Trimming removed 5 bases from V and 3 bases from J; junction bases left unmatched: 9. For the CDR3, the DNA is TGTGCCAGCAGTCAGAGCGGGGGCCGTCACTACGAGCAGTACTTC. It specifies CASSQSGGRHYEQYF.

This clonotype was seen ten or more times. As DNA, the CDR3 is TGTGCCAGCTCCCGGGACAGGGACGAGCAGTACTTC. Translation gives CASSRDRDEQYF. The chain employs TRBV18 and TRBJ2-7; TRBD1 aligns across 9 bases. The CDR3 totals 12 residues. Germline assignment: CDR1 KGHSH and CDR2 LQKENI. V trimming: 6 bases; J trimming: 5 bases; junction bases outside the gene matches: 2.

There are many counts of this clonotype. V usage is TRBV7-2 and J usage is TRBJ2-4, with 10 bases identical to TRBD2. This CDR3 contains 18 residues. V was pared by 4 bases and J by 1 base, with 10 bases of the junction left unmatched. Looked up from germline, CDR1 is SGHTA and CDR2 is FQGNSA. This CDR3 is CASSSFPGLASAKNIQYF. The DNA for the CDR3 is TGTGCCAGCAGCTCCTTTCCGGGACTAGCGTCGGCCAAAAACATTCAGTACTTC.

In regard to this clonotype: A read error may account for a junction end that differs from germline. CDR3 in amino acids: CSARDEGTGIPEALF. The CDR3 DNA reads as TGCAGTGCTAGAGATGAGGGCACCGGGATCCCTGAAGCTCTCTTT. The chain uses TRBV20-1 and TRBJ1-1; unclear D gene. CDR1 is DFQATT, CDR2 SNEGSKA, per germline (reference sequence). This CDR3 comprises 15 residues.

This clonotype was observed many times. The CDR3 sequence is CAYSVGLAGDEQYF. CDR3 DNA sequence: TGTGCCTATTCTGTGGGACTAGCGGGGGACGAGCAGTACTTC. The genes are TRBV30 and TRBJ2-7, with 14 bases that match TRBD2. The CDR3 runs to 14 residues. With 7 bases clipped from V and 5 bases from J, the junction kept 7 bases outside the gene matches. Germline loops: CDR1 GTSNPN, CDR2 SVGIG (reference sequence).

This clonotype was seen at least ten times. The chain employs TRBV2 and TRBJ2-5; 11 bases map to TRBD2. The germline gives CDR1 SNHLY, CDR2 FYNNEI. The CDR3 totals 14 residues. After removal of 5 bases from V and 3 bases from J, the junction contained 2 bases not matched to a gene. CDR3 loop: CASSKGLAEETQYF. CDR3 nucleotide sequence: TGTGCCAGCAGTAAGGGACTAGCGGAAGAGACCCAGTACTTC.

This clonotype was detected only once. A much more abundant neighbour one base away suggests this may be a read error. J is TRBJ1-1 and V is TRBV27; D gene unclear. The germline gives CDR1 MNHEY, CDR2 SMNVEV (reference sequence). The CDR3 totals 13 residues. Trimming left V 5 bases short and J 3 bases short, with 10 bases between. This chain's CDR3 is CASSMRPDTEAFF. In nucleotides, the CDR3 is TGTGCCAGCAGTATGAGACCTGACACTGAAGCTTTCTTT.

There are many counts of this clonotype. The chain recombines TRBV20-1 with TRBJ2-3; 8 bases agree with TRBD2. This CDR3 comprises 17 residues. The germline V gene has CDR1 DFQATT and CDR2 SNEGSKA (reference sequence). Germline trimming cut 5 bases from V and 2 bases from J; bases unmatched to any gene: 15. CDR3 in DNA: TGCAGTGCTGGTTTAACAGCTAGCGGGTTTTTCACAGATACGCAGTATTTT. Its translation is CSAGLTASGFFTDTQYF.

This clonotype was counted at least ten times. This chain links TRBV3-1 with TRBJ1-1; possible D gene TRBD1, 6 bases. V was pared by 2 bases and J by 6 bases, with 10 bases between. Germline values: CDR1 LGHDT, CDR2 YNNKEL (reference sequence). This CDR3 has 13 residues. In nucleotides, the CDR3 is TGTGCCAGCAGCCAATTGCAGGGGTCTGAAGCTTTCTTT. It translates to CASSQLQGSEAFF. The whole variable domain, remainder taken from reference TRBV3-1 and TRBJ1-1, is DTAVSQTPKYLVTQMGNDKSIKCEQNLGHDTMYWYKQDSKKFLKIMFSYNNKELIINETVPNRFSPKSPDKAHLNLHINSLELGDSAVYFCASSQLQGSEAFFGQGTRLTVV.

This clonotype has a count of ten or more. The chain links TRBV5-1 to TRBJ2-3; 8 positions match TRBD2. The junction had 10 bases not matched to a gene; V was cut back by 4 bases and J by 0 bases. The V gene's germline CDR1 is SGHRS and CDR2 YFSETQ. CDR3 size: 17 residues. CDR3 sequence (DNA): TGCGCCAGCAGCCCCGGGGTTCTAGCGGGCAGCACAGATACGCAGTATTTT. This gives the protein CASSPGVLAGSTDTQYF.

This chain joins TRBV9 and TRBJ2-2; D not certain. Trimming removed 0 bases from V and 2 bases from J, with 8 bases in between. The germline V gene has CDR1 SGDLS and CDR2 YYNGEE. The CDR3 is 15 amino acids. CDR3 region: CASSVGDLNTGELFF. Written as DNA, the CDR3 is TGTGCCAGCAGCGTAGGAGACCTCAACACCGGGGAGCTGTTTTTT.